This T cell receptor (beta chain) was captured in a study of early T cells in non-severe SARS-CoV-2 infection (dated by TCRdb to about 2021). About the investigation overall: TCR sequencing used bulk RNA from unsorted whole blood, so alpha and beta chains could not be paired.

At the junction V is shortened by 11 bases and J by 1 base, with 5 bases in between. The CDR3 contains 11 residues, cysteine and phenylalanine counted. The sequence is cut down to CDR3 DNA, 33 bases in frame from base 1. The germline V gene sets CDR1 to SGHVS and CDR2 to FQNEAQ. This was a case-control study nested in a cohort of healthcare workers in London, UK, who had nasopharyngeal swab PCR tests and blood samples taken every week. Between 23 and 31 March 2020, the week of the UK lockdown, healthcare workers were enrolled and then followed up weekly for as long as 16 weeks. Study-wide findings and limitations: VDJdb matching was skewed toward anti-spike CD8 responses, so virus-specific expansions were likely underestimated and private and CD4 specificities were missed.

This clonotype was detected a few times. This receptor's antigen is unknown. No base quality information exists; no much larger clone differs at one position. The library was made by 5' RACE. Sequencer: NextSeq 500. To correct for sequencing error and PCR bias, the TCR library protocol tagged individual cDNA molecules with unique molecular identifiers. Sequencing covered both TCR alpha and beta chains, and within each sample the abundances of alpha and beta sequences were tightly co-correlated. The published analysis was carried out like this. Decombinator V4 was used to annotate TCR sequences for V gene, J gene and CDR3. Expanded TCRs were defined as changing significantly between any two time points under a Poisson model with p below 0.0001. TCR abundances were normalised to the total number of TCRs sequenced in each sample and reported as counts per million. TRAV1-2 paired with TRAJ12, TRAJ20 or TRAJ33 defined MAIT TCRs, while TRAV10 paired with TRAJ18 defined iNKT TCRs. VDJdb, accessed 1 November 2021, was searched for CMV, EBV and SARS-CoV-2 annotated TCRs, excluding TCRs annotated for multiple antigens. TCRdb reran the public reads through fastp at Q25 and MiXCR, keeping productive beta chains. Merged by CDR3 protein, the rows form single entries marked with the most common genes and DNA. The authors' filters were not applied to this entry. The sample yields approximately 67,000 distinct CDR3 sequences; 9.5% to 13% were counted once. Together, the top ten hold 3% to 4% of the sample.

The sequence links TRBV7-8 to TRBJ2-2, with no confidently assigned D gene. This receptor was obtained from an adult who was a healthcare worker with PCR-confirmed SARS-CoV-2 infection or an uninfected control (not recorded which). Source material: whole blood. In nucleotide form, the sequence is TGTGCCGTCGGGAACACCGGGGAGCTGTTTTTT. This sequence encodes CAVGNTGELFF.